What follows are 29 T cell receptor beta chains derived from one specimen sequenced in a study of cytomegalovirus exposure and HLA in healthy donors. With 60 Vbeta and 13 Jbeta primers, the PCR was carried out. Measured with immunoSEQ multiplex PCR; TCRdb has only the in-frame clones, and not every one. The data show approximately 58,000 clones, roughly 84% seen once. The specimen was PBMCs. Source of these receptors: a man aged 25-45 years in good health and CMV-seronegative.

V is TRBV7-6 and J is TRBJ2-3; 7 nucleotides line up with TRBD1. Germline-derived CDR1 and CDR2 are SGHVS and FNYEAQ. The CDR3 is 14 residues long. The V gene end was trimmed by 5 bases and the J gene end by 6 bases; junction bases not matched to a gene: 8. CDR3 sequence (DNA): TGTGCCAGCAGCCCTCTTCGGGACAGCGATACGCAGTATTTT. Protein sequence: CASSPLRDSDTQYF.

The genes are TRBV6-5 and TRBJ2-1; D unresolved. The CDR3 sequence is 13 residues long. Trimming removed 6 bases at V and 8 bases at J, with 14 bases between. Germline-derived CDR1 and CDR2 are MNHEY and SVGAGI. CDR3 loop: CASRVRGTHEQFF. The DNA for the CDR3 is TGTGCCAGCAGAGTCCGCGGTACCCATGAGCAGTTCTTC.

The chain uses TRBV11-2 and TRBJ1-1; possible D gene TRBD1, 6 bases. The CDR3 loop spans 13 amino acids. The germline V and J ends were trimmed by 3 bases and 3 bases, with 8 bases remaining between them. CDR1 and CDR2 (germline): SGHAT, FQNNGV. The CDR3 nucleotides are TGTGCCAGCAGCTTGGGGGCTTACACTGAAGCTTTCTTT. Its translation is CASSLGAYTEAFF.

This clone has just a few counts. V is TRBV10-3 and J is TRBJ1-1, with 9 bases identical to TRBD1. Trimming at V came to 8 bases and at J to 4 bases, leaving 5 bases not matched to a gene. The CDR3 sequence is 13 residues long. The V gene's germline CDR1 is ENHRY and CDR2 SYGVKD. CDR3 in amino acids: CAIATGGSTEAFF. The CDR3 coding sequence is TGTGCCATCGCGACAGGGGGGAGCACTGAAGCTTTCTTT.

As concerns this clone: At one end the junction does not follow the germline gene, possibly because of a read error. This chain joins TRBV6-5 and TRBJ2-5; maybe TRBD1 (6 bases). The germline V gene has CDR1 MNHEY and CDR2 SVGAGI. The CDR3 has 14 residues. CDR3 region: CASSYSPEQGPENF. CDR3 DNA: TGTGCCAGCAGTTACTCTCCCGAACAGGGACCCGAGAACTTC.

The chain combines TRBV6-5 with TRBJ2-1, with 14 bases lining up with TRBD2. The V gene end was trimmed by 4 bases and the J gene end by 2 bases; junction bases not matched to a gene: 1. CDR1 and CDR2 (germline): MNHEY, SVGAGI. This CDR3 is 16 amino acids long. The CDR3 is CASSSTSGGAYNEQFF. In DNA form, the CDR3 reads TGTGCCAGCAGTTCGACTAGCGGGGGGGCCTACAATGAGCAGTTCTTC.

V gene TRBV7-8 combines with J gene TRBJ2-7; 8 positions match TRBD2. Germline V gives CDR1 SGHVS, CDR2 FQNEAQ. The CDR3 is made up of 15 amino acids. V lost 1 base, J lost 3 bases, and 5 bases stayed unmatched. CDR3 sequence (DNA): TGTGCCAGCAGCTTAGAACTAGCGGAGAGCTACGAGCAGTACTTC. Residues: CASSLELAESYEQYF.

The CDR3 bases are TGCGCCAGCAGCTTGGTGGCAGGGGGCACCTATGGCTACACCTTC. Its protein product is CASSLVAGGTYGYTF. The chain joins TRBV5-1 to TRBJ1-2, with TRBD1 identical over 8 bases. The germline V gene has CDR1 SGHRS and CDR2 YFSETQ. CDR3 size: 15 residues. With V trimmed by 0 bases and J by 4 bases, 5 bases remained unmatched.

The J gene is TRBJ1-4, the V gene TRBV13; D perhaps matches TRBD1 (5 bases). This CDR3 is 14 amino acids long. Germline assignment: CDR1 PRHDT and CDR2 FYEKMQ (reference sequence). Trimming took 4 bases from V and 5 from J, leaving 11 bases between them. This chain's CDR3 is CASSSRGNNEKLFF. The CDR3 DNA reads as TGTGCCAGCAGCTCTAGGGGAAACAATGAAAAACTGTTTTTT.

The CDR3, as DNA: TGTGCCAGTATCGCGGGGGCGGGTAATGAGCAGTTCTTC. It translates to CASIAGAGNEQFF. The J gene is TRBJ2-1, the V gene TRBV19; D perhaps matches TRBD2 (7 bases). The germline V gene encodes CDR1 LNHDA and CDR2 SQIVND (reference sequence). The CDR3 has 13 residues. Trimming removed 7 bases from V and 7 bases from J, with 14 bases in between.

This clone was seen only once. The chain has TRBV9 and TRBJ2-1, with a tentative D call TRBD1 (5 bases). CDR1 and CDR2 from the germline V gene are SGDLS and YYNGEE. Trimming took 0 bases from V and 4 from J, leaving 14 bases between them. The CDR3 covers 16 residues. The CDR3 protein is CASSVATGQEYNEQFF. CDR3 coding DNA: TGTGCCAGCAGCGTAGCTACAGGTCAGGAGTACAATGAGCAGTTCTTC.

The V and J genes are TRBV20-1 and TRBJ1-2; tentatively, D is TRBD1 (6 bases). Per the germline V gene, CDR1 is DFQATT and CDR2 is SNEGSKA (reference sequence). This CDR3 is built from 11 residues. V was pared by 6 bases and J by 6 bases, with 11 bases between. Here the CDR3 DNA reads TGCAGTGCGTACAGGGTGGATGGCTACACCTTC. Translating it yields CSAYRVDGYTF.

This sequence joins TRBV4-3 and TRBJ2-7; no reliable D call. This CDR3 has 12 residues. Trimming cost V 0 bases and J 6 bases, with 6 bases left between them. CDR1 is LGHNA and CDR2 is YSLEER in the germline V gene. The CDR3 here is CASSQDRSEQYF. CDR3 DNA: TGCGCCAGCAGCCAAGATAGGAGCGAGCAGTACTTC.

The rearrangement joins TRBV11-2 to TRBJ2-5; 10 nucleotides match TRBD1. This CDR3 has 14 residues. Germline V CDR1 and CDR2: SGHAT, FQNNGV. Trimming removed 4 bases from V and 5 bases from J; junction bases left unmatched: 4. The DNA of the CDR3 is TGTGCCAGCAGCTCGACAGGGGGCGGGGAGACCCAGTACTTC. Translating it yields CASSSTGGGETQYF.

The CDR3, as DNA: TGTGCCAGCACCCCCCGGGACGAGCAGTACTTC. Its translation is CASTPRDEQYF. This chain joins TRBV21-1 and TRBJ2-7; the tabulated D call, TRBD2, remains unverified against the DNA. TRBV21-1 is shown as a pseudogene. The CDR3 is made up of 11 amino acids.

This chain joins TRBV18 and TRBJ2-5; a weak D match, TRBD1 (5 bases). The germline V gene encodes CDR1 KGHSH and CDR2 LQKENI. CDR3 length equals 14 residues. V dropped 6 bases and J dropped 2 bases, with 13 bases sitting between them. The CDR3: CASSLLTDQETQYF. Written as DNA, the CDR3 is TGTGCCAGCTCTCTCCTGACAGATCAAGAGACCCAGTACTTC.

V usage is TRBV6-6 and J usage is TRBJ2-7; maybe TRBD1 (6 bases). Germline V gene data show CDR1 as MNHNY and CDR2 as SVGAGI (reference sequence). The CDR3 has 15 residues. The V gene lost 6 bases and the J gene lost 2 bases, with 17 bases spanning the gap. CDR3 nucleotides: TGTGCCAGCAGCATTCTACAGGGTTTTGCCTACGAGCAGTACTTC. This sequence encodes CASSILQGFAYEQYF.

This clone was picked up one time. The chain combines TRBV4-3 with TRBJ1-6; 7 bases match TRBD1. Trimming removed 0 bases from V and 5 bases from J; junction bases left unmatched: 7. This CDR3 region has 17 residues. The V gene's germline CDR1 is LGHNA and CDR2 YSLEER. CDR3 sequence: CASSQDLGTVNNSPLHF. Written as DNA, the CDR3 is TGCGCCAGCAGCCAAGATCTAGGGACAGTTAATAATTCACCCCTCCACTTT.

V and J are TRBV19 and TRBJ2-2; TRBD1 matches at 11 bases. CDR3 size: 14 residues. V dropped 11 bases and J dropped 0; count of bases not matched to a gene: 2. The germline V gene encodes CDR1 LNHDA and CDR2 SQIVND (reference sequence). In nucleotides, the CDR3 is TGTGCCGGGGGACAGGGGGCGAACACCGGGGAGCTGTTTTTT. Its translation: CAGGQGANTGELFF. Filled out from reference TRBV19 and TRBJ2-2, the complete variable domain reads DGGITQSPKYLFRKEGQNVTLSCEQNLNHDAMYWYRQDPGQGLRLIYYSQIVNDFQKGDIAEGYSVSREKKESFPLTVTSAQKNPTAFYLCAGGQGANTGELFFGEGSRLTVL.

J is TRBJ2-7 and V is TRBV18, with 8 positions matching TRBD1. CDR1 is KGHSH and CDR2 is LQKENI in the germline V gene. V dropped 1 base and J dropped 5; count of bases not matched to a gene: 4. The CDR3 covers 14 residues. The CDR3 sequence: CASSPRTGQDEQYF. In nucleotides, the CDR3 is TGTGCCAGCTCACCACGGACAGGGCAAGACGAGCAGTACTTC.

V gene TRBV21-1 combines with J gene TRBJ2-7; TRBD2, the D gene given by the table, was not confirmed from the DNA. TRBV21-1 is deemed a pseudogene. The length of the CDR3 is 18 residues. The CDR3 DNA reads TGTGCCAGCAGCAAGCCGGTCCCTTTCGCTTCTCCCTCCTACGAGCAGTACTTC. Translating it yields CASSKPVPFASPSYEQYF.

V and J are TRBV5-1 and TRBJ1-3, with D unclear. The CDR3 length is 17 residues. Trimming removed 1 base from V and 0 bases from J, with 14 bases in between. The germline V gene encodes CDR1 SGHRS and CDR2 YFSETQ. The CDR3 is CASSLSRSAGSGNTIYF. CDR3 coding DNA: TGCGCCAGCAGCTTGAGTCGGTCCGCCGGCTCTGGAAACACCATATATTTT. The full variable domain, with the rest looked up from reference TRBV5-1 and TRBJ1-3, is KAGVTQTPRYLIKTRGQQVTLSCSPISGHRSVSWYQQTPGQGLQFLFEYFSETQRNKGNFPGRFSGRQFSNSRSEMNVSTLELGDSALYLCASSLSRSAGSGNTIYFGEGSWLTVV.

The chain recombines TRBV18 with TRBJ1-1, with 7 bases lining up with TRBD1. The V and J ends lost 3 bases and 7 bases, in that order; junction bases with no gene match: 8. In germline, CDR1 is KGHSH, CDR2 LQKENI. This CDR3 comprises 14 residues. For the CDR3, the DNA is TGTGCCAGCTCACCGGTTACAGGGGATTATGAAGCTTTCTTT. Protein product: CASSPVTGDYEAFF.

The rearrangement uses TRBV12-5 and TRBJ2-3; 8 bases fit TRBD2. CDR3 length: 19 residues. Trimming at V came to 5 bases and at J to 2 bases, leaving 18 bases not matched to a gene. Germline values: CDR1 LGHNT, CDR2 FRNRAP. CDR3 protein: CASGPERLAYSTDTDTQYF. The CDR3 coding sequence is TGTGCTAGTGGTCCTGAAAGACTAGCGTATTCGACCGACACAGATACGCAGTATTTT.

V and J are TRBV27 and TRBJ1-5; TRBD1 is a possible D gene (5 bases). This CDR3 is built from 19 residues. Germline-derived CDR1 and CDR2 are MNHEY and SMNVEV (reference sequence). V was cut by 6 bases and J by 1 base, with 25 bases left in between. The chain's CDR3 is CASRGGEGTTNWSNQPQHF. Here the CDR3 DNA reads TGTGCCAGCAGGGGGGGGGAGGGGACGACTAATTGGAGCAATCAGCCCCAGCATTTT.

This sequence joins TRBV7-8 and TRBJ2-1; TRBD2 matches at 12 bases. Germline loops: CDR1 SGHVS, CDR2 FQNEAQ. This CDR3 region has 17 residues. After removal of 1 base from V and 2 bases from J, the junction contained 3 bases not matched to a gene. The CDR3 reads CASSLVRTSGAYNEQFF. In DNA, the CDR3 is TGTGCCAGCAGCTTAGTCCGGACTAGCGGGGCCTACAATGAGCAGTTCTTC.

The chain combines TRBV19 with TRBJ1-1; the D gene is possibly TRBD1 (6 bases). This CDR3 spans 15 amino acids. In germline, CDR1 is LNHDA, CDR2 SQIVND (reference sequence). Trimming shortened V by 0 bases and J by 4 bases, and 12 bases separated the two germline ends. CDR3 amino acids: CASSIDRRGGTEAFF. In DNA, the CDR3 is TGTGCCAGTAGTATAGACCGCAGGGGTGGCACTGAAGCTTTCTTT. Variable domain in full (rest from reference TRBV19 and TRBJ1-1): DGGITQSPKYLFRKEGQNVTLSCEQNLNHDAMYWYRQDPGQGLRLIYYSQIVNDFQKGDIAEGYSVSREKKESFPLTVTSAQKNPTAFYLCASSIDRRGGTEAFFGQGTRLTVV.

The rearrangement uses TRBV5-5 and TRBJ1-3; D gene uncertain. Germline CDR1 SGHKS, CDR2 YYEKEE (reference sequence). The CDR3 sequence is 15 residues long. Trimming cost V 1 base and J 3 bases, with 11 bases left between them. CDR3 sequence reads: CASSLMESVGNTIYF. CDR3 nucleotide sequence: TGTGCCAGCAGCTTGATGGAGTCAGTTGGAAACACCATATATTTT.

This rearrangement joins TRBV2 to TRBJ1-5; 7 bases match TRBD1. The CDR3 length is 15 residues. V shed 3 bases and J 6 bases; nucleotides not matched to a gene: 8. CDR1 is SNHLY and CDR2 is FYNNEI in the germline V gene. The CDR3 is CASSDLTGVGQPQHF. CDR3 sequence (DNA): TGTGCCAGCAGTGACTTAACAGGGGTCGGTCAGCCCCAGCATTTT.